This passage covers 20 T cell receptor beta chains from one sample sequenced in a study of blood T cell repertoires in COVID-19. Clones were read by immunoSEQ multiplex PCR, and TCRdb kept only the in-frame ones, dropping some. Among about 83,000 clones listed, approximately 86% were seen once. Sequencing was performed on peripheral blood. Receptors originate from a man older than 75 with active or convalescent COVID-19.

This rearrangement joins TRBV5-1 to TRBJ2-5, with D perhaps matching TRBD1 (7 bases). The germline gives CDR1 SGHRS, CDR2 YFSETQ. The V and J ends lost 4 bases and 5 bases respectively, with 21 bases between them. The CDR3 covers 16 residues. The CDR3 coding sequence is TGCGCCAGCAGCCGGCTATCACAGGGGAGGTCCGAGACCCAGTACTTC. Translating it yields CASSRLSQGRSETQYF.

The sample holds a few counts of this clone. The chain uses TRBV5-1 and TRBJ1-1; D possibly corresponds to TRBD1 (5 bases). This CDR3 contains 14 residues. Germline lookup yields CDR1 SGHRS and CDR2 YFSETQ. V was cut by 6 bases and J by 4 bases, with 16 bases left in between. The DNA of the CDR3 is TGCGCCAGCACGGGAGTGGGGCGGGGCACTGAAGCTTTCTTT. Its protein is CASTGVGRGTEAFF.

This rearrangement joins TRBV15 to TRBJ1-4; D is uncertain. The V end lost 0 bases, the J end lost 4 bases, and 12 bases lay between the germline ends. This CDR3 is 16 amino acids long. Germline-derived CDR1 and CDR2 are LNHNV and YYDKDF (reference sequence). The CDR3 DNA follows: TGTGCCACCAGCAGAGATGCAGGTTTGAGTAATGAAAAACTGTTTTTT. This translates into CATSRDAGLSNEKLFF.

The rearrangement joins TRBV2 to TRBJ2-2, with 9 bases fitting TRBD2. This CDR3 has 16 amino acids. Germline V gives CDR1 SNHLY, CDR2 FYNNEI. The V segment lost 5 bases and the J segment 4 bases; nucleotides outside the gene matches: 8. This CDR3 reads CASSLAGAAGTGELFF. DNA of the CDR3: TGTGCCAGCAGTTTAGCGGGAGCGGCTGGCACCGGGGAGCTGTTTTTT.

A single count supports this clone. The V call is TRBV5-1, the J call TRBJ2-1; 10 positions match TRBD1. Unmatched junction bases numbered 7, after V lost 4 bases and J lost 6 bases. The CDR3 totals 15 residues. CDR1 is SGHRS, CDR2 YFSETQ, per germline. The CDR3 DNA sequence: TGCGCCAGCAGCCCTCGGGACAGGGGACCCAATGAGCAGTTCTTC. Residues: CASSPRDRGPNEQFF.

The gene calls are TRBV12-3 or TRBV12-4 and TRBJ1-1, with D tentatively TRBD1 (5 bases). Trimming left V 3 bases short and J 0 bases short, with 5 bases between. The CDR3 consists of 13 residues. CDR3: CASSFRVNTEAFF. The DNA for the CDR3 is TGTGCCAGCAGTTTCAGGGTGAACACTGAAGCTTTCTTT.

The chain carries TRBV19 and TRBJ2-1; TRBD1 is a possible D gene (6 bases). The CDR3 has 14 residues. V lost 3 bases to trimming and J lost 6 bases, with 12 bases between them. Germline-derived CDR1 and CDR2 are LNHDA and SQIVND (reference sequence). In DNA, the CDR3 is TGTGCCAGTAGTATGGGCCAGGGGAGCAATGAGCAGTTCTTC. It yields the protein CASSMGQGSNEQFF.

J is TRBJ1-5 and V is TRBV5-5, with D tentatively TRBD1 (5 bases). Germline V CDR1 and CDR2: SGHKS, YYEKEE (reference sequence). Between the trimmed V and J ends, which lost 1 base and 0 bases, there was a span of 8 bases. The CDR3 consists of 15 residues. CDR3 residues: CASSLSGYSNQPQHF. CDR3 in DNA: TGTGCCAGCAGCTTGTCAGGGTATAGCAATCAGCCCCAGCATTTT.

V usage is TRBV3-1 (or the pseudogene TRBV3-2) and J usage is TRBJ1-1; the match to TRBD1 covers 7 bases. The CDR3 contains 14 residues. Germline CDR1 reads LGHDT; CDR2 reads YNNKEL (reference sequence). J lost 13 bases, V lost 2 bases, and 13 bases had no gene match. This CDR3 reads CASSQTRQGWVRFF. CDR3 coding DNA: TGTGCCAGCAGCCAAACTAGACAGGGTTGGGTGCGTTTCTTT.

The rearrangement links TRBV7-7 to TRBJ2-7, with unresolved D. From germline, CDR1 is SSHAT and CDR2 FNYEAQ (reference sequence). The CDR3 loop spans 14 amino acids. V was shortened by 5 bases and J by 3 bases, with 14 bases between the two germline ends. The CDR3 protein is CASSHEAEIYEQYV. CDR3 nucleotide sequence: TGTGCCAGCAGCCACGAGGCTGAAATCTACGAGCAGTACGTC.

The V and J genes are TRBV7-9 and TRBJ1-1; no clear D. V lost 4 bases, J lost 6 bases, and 12 bases lay in between. Germline CDR1 SEHNR, CDR2 FQNEAQ (reference sequence). The CDR3 is 13 amino acids. The CDR3 DNA reads TGTGCCAGCAGCTCAGTCTTCACCTCTGAAGCTTTCTTT. Translated, it gives CASSSVFTSEAFF.

This chain joins TRBV28 and TRBJ1-2; 8 bases fit TRBD1. The CDR3 runs 14 residues. Germline-derived CDR1 and CDR2 are MDHEN and SYDVKM. Trimming took 7 bases from V and 8 from J; bases not matched to a gene: 12. DNA of the CDR3: TGTGCCAGCAATTCAGTCAGGGGGCGGTCGGGCTACACCTTC. It specifies CASNSVRGRSGYTF.

A single count supports this clone. The V and J genes are TRBV3-1 (or the pseudogene TRBV3-2) and TRBJ2-3; 9 bases line up with TRBD2. In germline, CDR1 is LGHDT, CDR2 YNNKEL (reference sequence). The trim removed 2 bases at V and 3 bases at J, leaving 6 bases unmatched. CDR3 size: 16 residues. The CDR3 nucleotides read TGTGCCAGCAGCCAAATGAAGGCGGGAGGGACAGATACGCAGTATTTT. Its protein is CASSQMKAGGTDTQYF.

V and J are TRBV4-1 and TRBJ1-2; no firm D call. The CDR3 is 11 amino acids. CDR1 and CDR2 (germline): MGHRA, YSYEKL. The V end was cut by 0 bases, the J end by 13 bases, with 9 bases between. The CDR3 sequence is CASSQDRAPTF. The CDR3 coding sequence is TGCGCCAGCAGCCAAGATCGAGCCCCCACCTTC.

The chain combines TRBV10-3 with TRBJ1-1; D possibly corresponds to TRBD1 (5 bases). CDR1 is ENHRY, CDR2 SYGVKD, per germline. Trimming shortened V by 6 bases and J by 6 bases, and 14 bases separated the two germline ends. There are 13 residues in the CDR3. The CDR3 protein is CAISRDQGSEAFF. CDR3 coding DNA: TGTGCCATCAGCCGCGACCAGGGCTCTGAAGCTTTCTTT.

This sequence joins TRBV28 and TRBJ2-3, with a weak D call TRBD1 (6 bases). Deletions cut 5 bases from V and 0 bases from J, with 12 bases between. Germline values: CDR1 MDHEN, CDR2 SYDVKM. CDR3 length equals 15 residues. CDR3 protein: CASSINRVSTDTQYF. DNA for the CDR3: TGTGCCAGCAGTATCAACAGGGTTAGCACAGATACGCAGTATTTT.

The table lists this clone with a count of one. This chain links TRBV24-1 with TRBJ2-3; 9 bases map to TRBD2. This CDR3 region has 15 residues. The V segment lost 3 bases and the J segment 3 bases; nucleotides outside the gene matches: 3. Germline V gene data show CDR1 as KGHDR and CDR2 as SFDVKD. DNA of the CDR3: TGTGCCACCAGTGATGCGGGGGGGCGGACAGATACGCAGTATTTT. Translated: CATSDAGGRTDTQYF.

The chain couples TRBV5-1 to TRBJ2-1, with TRBD2 matching over 11 bases. Germline CDR1 SGHRS, CDR2 YFSETQ. This CDR3 region has 15 residues. Losses at the gene ends were 6 bases for V and 2 bases for J; bases not matched to a gene: 4. Written as DNA, the CDR3 is TGCGCCAGCACCCTGACTAGCGGGACCTACAATGAGCAGTTCTTC. Protein product: CASTLTSGTYNEQFF.

In its sample, this clone was seen a few times. V usage is TRBV19 and J usage is TRBJ1-3; 7 bases match TRBD1. Per the germline V gene, CDR1 is LNHDA and CDR2 is SQIVND (reference sequence). The CDR3 spans 15 residues. V shed 10 bases, J shed 0 bases, and the junction held 9 bases outside the gene matches. The CDR3 is CATRQGIVSGNTIYF. CDR3 nucleotide sequence: TGTGCCACCCGACAGGGTATTGTCTCTGGAAACACCATATATTTT.

As for this clone: The junction departs from the called germline gene at one end, perhaps through a read error. The genes are TRBV5-1 and TRBJ1-2; 11 positions agree with TRBD1. This CDR3 has 16 residues. The germline CDR1 and CDR2 sequences are SGHRS and YFSETQ. CDR3 nucleotide sequence: TGCGCCAGCAGGTTGGGACAGGGGGGAAAGGACTATGGCTACACCTTC. It yields the protein CASRLGQGGKDYGYTF.